Reported below is one T cell receptor beta chain. This specimen comes from a study of cytomegalovirus exposure and HLA in healthy donors. The CDR3 extends over 17 amino acids. Germline CDR1 is KGHSH and CDR2 is LQKENI. V trimming: 0 bases; J trimming: 5 bases; junction bases outside the gene matches: 9. The PCR used 60 Vbeta and 13 Jbeta primers. Assay used: immunoSEQ multiplex PCR; TCRdb lists only in-frame clones, some missing. This repertoire shows tens of thousands of clones, roughly nine tenths found once; its top ten account for about 12%. The sequence was collected from a woman under 40 in good health and CMV-seropositive. This sequence joins TRBV18 and TRBJ1-1; 10 positions agree with TRBD1. What was sequenced was PBMCs. DNA of the CDR3: TGTGCCAGCTCACCACCTTGGACAGGGGGAAAGAGGACTGAAGCTTTCTTT. Protein sequence: CASSPPWTGGKRTEAFF. The complete variable domain, with remaining parts taken from reference TRBV18 and TRBJ1-1, reads NAGVMQNPRHLVRRRGQEARLRCSPMKGHSHVYWYRQLPEEGLKFMVYLQKENIIDESGMPKERFSAEFPKEGPSILRIQQVVRGDSAAYFCASSPPWTGGKRTEAFFGQGTRLTVV.